The 7 T cell receptor beta chains below come from one sample, sequenced in a study of OX40 agonist ivuxolimab in advanced cancers. Clones were read by immunoSEQ multiplex PCR, and TCRdb kept only the in-frame ones, dropping some. The sample carries more than 13,000 clones, approximately 80% recorded once. The sequencing here drew on CD4+ or CD8+ T cells sorted from blood, taken in a trial of the OX40 agonist ivuxolimab. All receptors derive from an adult with an advanced solid tumor such as melanoma, head and neck, liver or kidney cancer.

This clone occurred once. The chain has TRBV27 and TRBJ1-5, with 7 bases aligning to TRBD1. This CDR3 is 15 amino acids long. Germline V CDR1 and CDR2: MNHEY, SMNVEV (reference sequence). With 6 bases clipped from V and 5 bases from J, the junction kept 10 bases outside the gene matches. The CDR3 reads CASSQVQGSHQPQHF. The CDR3 nucleotides are TGTGCCAGCAGCCAAGTACAGGGGAGTCATCAGCCCCAGCATTTT.

This clone was observed once. The CDR3, as DNA: TGTGCCAGCAGCCCCCTCCTGGGACGGAACTATGGCTACACCTTC. Encoded protein: CASSPLLGRNYGYTF. This chain connects TRBV4-2 to TRBJ1-2, with a weak D call TRBD1 (5 bases). Between the trimmed V and J ends, which lost 4 bases and 2 bases, there was a span of 14 bases. The CDR3 is 15 amino acids. The germline gives CDR1 LGHNA, CDR2 YNFKEQ.

This clone came up a few times. The chain links TRBV19 to TRBJ1-6, with D uncertain. This CDR3 spans 14 amino acids. The germline V gene encodes CDR1 LNHDA and CDR2 SQIVND (reference sequence). The V end lost 7 bases, the J end lost 9 bases, and 16 bases lay between the germline ends. The CDR3 DNA sequence: TGTGCCAGTACCCTAGGCATATTGGGTTCACCCCTCCACTTT. Amino acid sequence: CASTLGILGSPLHF.

The chain recombines TRBV5-1 with TRBJ1-1; D uncertain. CDR1 and CDR2 (germline): SGHRS, YFSETQ. V lost 0 bases and J lost 14, with 11 bases in between. CDR3 length equals 11 residues. CDR3 region: CASSLGLERFF. In DNA, the CDR3 is TGCGCCAGCAGCTTGGGACTTGAGAGGTTCTTT.

The chain is built from TRBV9 and TRBJ1-1; 10 nucleotides agree with TRBD1. V was clipped by 3 bases and J by 0 bases; unmatched bases: 5. The germline CDR1 and CDR2 sequences are SGDLS and YYNGEE. The CDR3 has 16 residues. The CDR3 protein is CASSGTGTGVNTEAFF. DNA for the CDR3: TGTGCCAGCAGCGGAACCGGGACAGGGGTGAACACTGAAGCTTTCTTT. The complete variable domain, with remaining parts taken from reference TRBV9 and TRBJ1-1, reads DSGVTQTPKHLITATGQRVTLRCSPRSGDLSVYWYQQSLDQGLQFLIQYYNGEERAKGNILERFSAQQFPDLHSELNLSSLELGDSALYFCASSGTGTGVNTEAFFGQGTRLTVV.

The chain joins TRBV11-2 to TRBJ2-7, with D perhaps matching TRBD1 (6 bases). V lost 5 bases to trimming and J lost 3 bases, with 17 bases between them. This CDR3 is 15 amino acids long. The germline gives CDR1 SGHAT, CDR2 FQNNGV. CDR3 sequence: CASSLFHGQFYEQYF. In DNA form, the CDR3 reads TGTGCCAGCAGCCTTTTCCACGGACAGTTCTACGAGCAGTACTTC.

The J gene is TRBJ2-7, the V gene TRBV9; TRBD1 or TRBD2 may be the D gene (5 bases each). This CDR3 has 17 amino acids. Germline V lookup: CDR1 SGDLS, CDR2 YYNGEE. V lost 3 bases and J 5 bases, leaving 24 bases between the germline ends. The CDR3 nucleotides read TGTGCCAGCAGCGGAACGGGACGAACAACGACGGACGACGAGCAGTACTTC. As protein: CASSGTGRTTTDDEQYF.